A selection of T cell receptor delta chains follows, all from one sample in a study of delta chains in infants with herpesvirus infections. TCRdb re-identified clones in the RT-PCR reads via CATT. The data contain roughly 3,300 delta-chain clones, approximately 32% of them singletons. Material: peripheral blood, obtained at time point 3 of longitudinal follow-up. The origin of the receptors is a human donor who was a Ugandan infant, either HIV-exposed or HIV-unexposed (not recorded which). Each CDR3 is given with its conserved first and last residue. A D gene is named only where the DNA matches it firmly. Part of the rows lack a size; the others show once, few, many or a class for expanded clones.

v_gene	d_gene	abundance	j_gene	CDR3nt	CDR3aa
TRDV2	TRDD3	few	TRDJ1	TGTGCCTGTGACTCCTTGGGGGACAAGTACACCGATAAACTCATCTTT	CACDSLGDKYTDKLIF
TRDV1	TRDD3	large	TRDJ1	TGTGCTCTTGGTCTACGGTACTGGGGGATCGGAGATTCGCACACCGATAAACTCATCTTT	CALGLRYWGIGDSHTDKLIF
TRDV2	NA	NA	TRDJ2	TGTGCCTGTGACGCTGTGGGGAGCCTAACAGCACAACTCTTCTTT	CACDAVGSLTAQLFF
TRDV2	TRDD3	large	TRDJ2	TGTGCCTGTGACATACTGGGGGATACTTTGACAGCACAACTCTTCTTT	CACDILGDTLTAQLFF
TRDV2	TRDD3	NA	TRDJ3	TGTGCCTGTGACACCGTACTGGGGGATACGGCTACCTGGGACACCCGACAGATGTTTTTC	CACDTVLGDTATWDTRQMFF
TRDV2	NA	few	TRDJ3	TGTGCCTGTGACACAGTTATTGGCTCCTGGGACACCCGACAGATGTTTTTC	CACDTVIGSWDTRQMFF
TRDV1	NA	few	TRDJ1	TGTGCTCTTGGGATAAAACCGCCTTCCGAAGTACTGGGGACAAATAAGTACACCGATAAACTCATCTTT	CALGIKPPSEVLGTNKYTDKLIF
TRDV2	NA	NA	TRDJ3	TGTGCCTGTGACACCGCGGAGATGAGCTCCTGGGACACCCGACAGATGTTTTTC	CACDTAEMSSWDTRQMFF
TRAV29/DV5	NA	few	TRDJ1	TGTGCAGCGACTACGCCGCATGTCACCGATAAACTCATCTTT	CAATTPHVTDKLIF
TRDV1	NA	NA	TRDJ1	TGTGCTCTTGGGGAATCTACCTTTGCCTTCCTAGGACCTACTGGGGAAACTTACACCGATAAACTCATCTTT	CALGESTFAFLGPTGETYTDKLIF
TRDV1	TRDD3	medium-sized	TRDJ2	TGTGCTCTTGGGGAGGCCCCGGACCGCTTCCCAAGCTGGGGGATAGTTTGGGCCCATCGGACAGCACAACTCTTCTTT	CALGEAPDRFPSWGIVWAHRTAQLFF
TRDV1	TRDD3	NA	TRDJ1	TGTGCTCTTGGGGAAATCACTCCTCCGACTATCGCGGGGATTCTTTTACTGGGGGATACACTGTACACCGATAAACTCATCTTT	CALGEITPPTIAGILLLGDTLYTDKLIF
TRDV1	TRDD3	medium-sized	TRDJ2	TGTGCTCTTGGGGACCACTTACTACTGGGGGAGACAGCACAACTCTTCTTT	CALGDHLLLGETAQLFF
TRDV2	NA	NA	TRDJ3	TGTGCCTGTGACACCCCCCCCTTGGGGGCTCTCTCCTGGGACACCCGACAGATGTTTTTC	CACDTPPLGALSWDTRQMFF
TRDV1	TRDD3	few	TRDJ1	TGTGCTCTTGGGGAACTAGGGGCAGGACCTGGGGGCCAAACCGATAAACTCATCTTT	CALGELGAGPGGQTDKLIF
TRDV1	TRDD3	NA	TRDJ2	TGTGCTCTTGGGTCCCCCGTACTGGGGGGGGTGACAGCACAACTCTTCTTT	CALGSPVLGGVTAQLFF
TRDV1	TRDD3	NA	TRDJ1	TGTGCTCTTGGGGAACGATCCTACCGGAAAATACTGGGGGACCTTACTCATAAACTCATCTTT	CALGERSYRKILGDLTHKLIF
TRDV1	TRDD3	few	TRDJ1	TGTGCTCTTGGACACCCCTATGCTGACTGGGGATCTAACACCGATAAACTCATCTTT	CALGHPYADWGSNTDKLIF
TRDV1	NA	few	TRDJ1	TGTGCTCTTGGGGAACTGGACGACACCGATAAACTCATCTTT	CALGELDDTDKLIF
TRDV1	TRDD3	medium-sized	TRDJ1	TGTGCTCTTGGGGGCCTACCTGGGGGTCTGTACACCGATAAACTCATCTTT	CALGGLPGGLYTDKLIF
TRDV3	TRDD3	NA	TRDJ1	TGTGCCTTTCCCCCCCGTTCACATAGAGGACTGGGGGATACGCCCACCGATAAACTCATCTTT	CAFPPRSHRGLGDTPTDKLIF
TRDV2	NA	NA	TRDJ3	TGTGCCTGTGACAATCTGCTGGCCTGGGACGCCCGACAGATGTTTTTC	CACDNLLAWDARQMFF
TRAV38-2/DV8	TRDD3	few	TRDJ1	TGTGCTTATAGGAGAGGGACGTGGGGGATACGCGGTAATAAACTCATCTTT	CAYRRGTWGIRGNKLIF
TRDV1	TRDD3	NA	TRDJ1	TGTGCTCTTGGGGAACTTTATGGATACGAGTGGGGGATATACACCGATAAACTCATCTTT	CALGELYGYEWGIYTDKLIF
TRDV1	TRDD3	NA	TRDJ2	TGTGCTCTTGGGGAAAGGGAGGGCGCTGGGGGATACCCTAGGGCTTTGACAGCACAACTCTTCTTT	CALGEREGAGGYPRALTAQLFF
TRDV1	NA	NA	TRDJ1	TGTGCTCTTGGGGAACTAGCGGGGCCCACCGATAAACTCATCTTT	CALGELAGPTDKLIF
TRDV1	TRDD3	medium-sized	TRDJ1	TGTGCTCTTGGGGAACTTGCCTTCGAGGGGGGATACCTGACCGATAAACTCATCTTT	CALGELAFEGGYLTDKLIF
TRDV1	NA	few	TRDJ1	TGTGCTCTTGGGGAACTGGTAGGGGACCTGTACACCGATAAACTCATCTTT	CALGELVGDLYTDKLIF
TRDV2	TRDD3	medium-sized	TRDJ3	TGTGCCTGTGACACCGGTGGCTGGGGGACCAGCTCCTGGGACACCCGACAGATGTTTTTC	CACDTGGWGTSSWDTRQMFF
TRDV1	NA	NA	TRDJ1	TGTGCTCTTGGGGTTGGAGAGTCTCGTCCGGCCTTCTGGGGCCACCGGAGGTACACCGATAAACTCATCTTT	CALGVGESRPAFWGHRRYTDKLIF
TRDV1	NA	few	TRDJ1	TGTGCTCTTGGGGTTACTGTTATAAAGCCTCGCGATAAACTCATCTTT	CALGVTVIKPRDKLIF
TRDV1	TRDD2	NA	TRDJ1	TGTGCTCTTGGGGAAAGTTTTAGGCCTTCCTACCCTTGGGGGACGAGATTTACCGATAAACTCATCTTT	CALGESFRPSYPWGTRFTDKLIF
TRAV29/DV5	TRDD3	few	TRDJ2	TGTGCAGCACGGGTCCTACCTGATACTGGGGGATACGCCGTGGCAGCACAACTCTTCTTT	CAARVLPDTGGYAVAAQLFF
TRAV29/DV5	TRDD3	few	TRDJ1	TGTGCAGCAAGCATTGCTCCCTTGATTGACTGGGGGATAAGACGGGGCGATAAACTCATCTTT	CAASIAPLIDWGIRRGDKLIF
TRDV1	TRDD3	NA	TRDJ1	TGTGCTCTTGGGGACTACCCGCCTTCCTCGTACTGGGGGACCCGCTATTACACCGATAAACTCATCTTT	CALGDYPPSSYWGTRYYTDKLIF
TRDV1	TRDD3	medium-sized	TRDJ1	TGTGCTCTTGAGTCCCCGCTACTGGGGGAGCAAGTTGATAAACTCATCTTT	CALESPLLGEQVDKLIF
TRDV2	TRDD3	NA	TRDJ3	TGTGCCTGTGACGTACTGGGGAGCTCCTGGGACACCCGACAGATGTTTTTC	CACDVLGSSWDTRQMFF
TRDV1	TRDD3	few	TRDJ4	TGTGCTCTTGGGGAACTAGGGTGGTGGGGGACCGCCAGACCCCTGATCTTT	CALGELGWWGTARPLIF
TRDV3	TRDD3	medium-sized	TRDJ1	TGTGCCTTTCCCTTTACTGGGGGGTTGTACACCGATAAACTCATCTTT	CAFPFTGGLYTDKLIF
TRDV2	NA	NA	TRDJ2	TGTGCCTGTGACACGGTAGGAGGATGGGAGACAGCACAACTCTTCTTT	CACDTVGGWETAQLFF
TRDV2	TRDD3	NA	TRDJ2	TGTGCCTGTGACTACTGGGGGATGACAGCACAACTCTTCTTT	CACDYWGMTAQLFF
TRDV1	TRDD3	medium-sized	TRDJ1	TGTGCTCTTGGGGAAATTAACCCCCGGTCTACAGCCACCCGTACTGGGGGAAAACTCTTCGATACCCAGGATAAACTCATCTTT	CALGEINPRSTATRTGGKLFDTQDKLIF
TRDV1	NA	medium-sized	TRDJ1	TGTGCTCTTGGGGAACTACTTACCTTCTACTCTCTCGTACCCACCGATAAACTCATCTTT	CALGELLTFYSLVPTDKLIF
TRDV1	NA	few	TRDJ2	TGTGCTCTTGGGGAAGGGGGTGGGTCTACTAACTGGCCCCCACGGGCACAACTCTTCTTT	CALGEGGGSTNWPPRAQLFF
TRDV1	TRDD3	NA	TRDJ1	TGTGCTCTTGGGGAAGATTGTTTCGGAACGGTGGCCTACTGGGGGGACTACACCGATAAACTCATCTTT	CALGEDCFGTVAYWGDYTDKLIF
TRAV38-2/DV8	NA	large	TRDJ1	TGTGCTGGGGGGGGTTCTCCTATCACCTACACCGATAAACTCATCTTT	CAGGGSPITYTDKLIF
TRDV3	TRDD3	NA	TRDJ1	TGTGCCTTTCCTCCCCAACCCTGTACTGGGGAATACACCGATAAACTCATCTTT	CAFPPQPCTGEYTDKLIF
TRDV1	TRDD2	medium-sized	TRDJ1	TGTGCTCTTGGGGACCCTCAACCTTATACTTCCTACCTTATTACGAACACCGATAAACTCATCTTT	CALGDPQPYTSYLITNTDKLIF
TRDV2	TRDD3	large	TRDJ1	TGTGCCTGTGACACCTGGGGGATCGATAAACTCATCTTT	CACDTWGIDKLIF